This is a list of T cell receptor beta chains from one sample in a study of blood T cell repertoires in COVID-19. The table came from immunoSEQ multiplex PCR; TCRdb's copy has only in-frame clones and leaves some out. Counted here are about 69,000 clones, roughly three quarters occurring once; the ten biggest clones make up around 47%. Material for sequencing was peripheral blood. These receptor sequences come from a human donor in a cohort sampled during active COVID-19. The CDR3 runs from the conserved cysteine through the conserved F or W. D genes are given only for firm matches. Only some rows state a clone size, as once, few, many or a class for expanded clones.

d_call: TRBD2
clone_size: .
j_call: TRBJ2-3
cdr3_length: 16
v_call: TRBV5-4
cdr3_aa: CASSLFSGGGTDTQYF
cdr3_nt: TGTGCCAGCAGCTTGTTTAGCGGGGGGGGCACAGATACGCAGTATTTT

d_call: .
clone_size: .
j_call: TRBJ2-2
cdr3_length: 15
v_call: TRBV6-4
cdr3_aa: CASSDSARATGELFF
cdr3_nt: TGTGCCAGCAGTGACTCCGCCAGGGCCACCGGGGAGCTGTTTTTT

d_call: .
clone_size: .
j_call: TRBJ1-4
cdr3_length: 16
v_call: TRBV24-1
cdr3_aa: CATSDRRFGSHEKLFF
cdr3_nt: TGTGCCACCAGTGACCGCCGGTTTGGGAGCCATGAAAAACTGTTTTTT

d_call: .
clone_size: .
j_call: TRBJ1-1
cdr3_length: 15
v_call: TRBV28
cdr3_aa: CASSLNGLQHTEAFF
cdr3_nt: TGTGCCAGCAGTTTAAATGGACTCCAGCACACTGAAGCTTTCTTT

d_call: TRBD2
clone_size: .
j_call: TRBJ2-3
cdr3_length: 16
v_call: TRBV7-2
cdr3_aa: CASSLEASGTPDTQYF
cdr3_nt: TGTGCCAGCAGCTTAGAAGCTAGCGGGACCCCAGATACGCAGTATTTT

d_call: .
clone_size: .
j_call: TRBJ2-7
cdr3_length: 18
v_call: TRBV24-1
cdr3_aa: CATSARPPPTGRAYEQYF
cdr3_nt: TGTGCCACCAGTGCCCGACCCCCGCCGACAGGAAGAGCCTACGAGCAGTACTTC

d_call: .
clone_size: few
j_call: TRBJ2-5
cdr3_length: 13
v_call: TRBV14
cdr3_aa: CASSRLVQETQYF
cdr3_nt: TGTGCCAGCAGCCGACTAGTTCAAGAGACCCAGTACTTC

d_call: .
clone_size: .
j_call: TRBJ2-3
cdr3_length: 15
v_call: TRBV6-5
cdr3_aa: CASRQGGAPTDTQYF
cdr3_nt: TGTGCCAGCAGACAGGGCGGAGCCCCCACAGATACGCAGTATTTT

d_call: .
clone_size: .
j_call: TRBJ2-7
cdr3_length: 17
v_call: TRBV19
cdr3_aa: CASSISPGLVPPYEQYF
cdr3_nt: TGTGCCAGTAGTATATCCCCGGGATTGGTACCCCCCTACGAGCAGTACTTC

d_call: TRBD1
clone_size: .
j_call: TRBJ2-5
cdr3_length: 16
v_call: TRBV11-2
cdr3_aa: CASSYAGTGGRETQYF
cdr3_nt: TGTGCCAGCAGCTACGCCGGGACAGGGGGCAGAGAGACCCAGTACTTC

d_call: TRBD2
clone_size: .
j_call: TRBJ2-5
cdr3_length: 20
v_call: TRBV27
cdr3_aa: CASSFSNPGLAGGSQETQYF
cdr3_nt: TGTGCCAGCAGTTTCTCTAATCCGGGACTAGCGGGGGGCTCCCAAGAGACCCAGTACTTC

d_call: TRBD1
clone_size: once
j_call: TRBJ1-2
cdr3_length: 13
v_call: TRBV6-6
cdr3_aa: CASSWETGSGYTF
cdr3_nt: TGTGCCAGCAGTTGGGAGACAGGGTCTGGCTACACCTTC

d_call: TRBD1
clone_size: .
j_call: TRBJ1-5
cdr3_length: 14
v_call: TRBV2
cdr3_aa: CASQMTGRNQPQHF
cdr3_nt: TGTGCCAGCCAGATGACAGGGAGAAATCAGCCCCAGCATTTT

d_call: .
clone_size: .
j_call: TRBJ1-2
cdr3_length: 13
v_call: TRBV6-5
cdr3_aa: CASSITGGYGYTF
cdr3_nt: TGTGCCAGCAGTATTACGGGCGGGTATGGCTACACCTTC

d_call: .
clone_size: .
j_call: TRBJ1-6
cdr3_length: 15
v_call: TRBV5-4
cdr3_aa: CASSPDSLPNSPLHF
cdr3_nt: TGTGCCAGCAGCCCAGACAGTTTACCGAATTCACCCCTCCACTTT

d_call: .
clone_size: few
j_call: TRBJ2-7
cdr3_length: 12
v_call: TRBV27
cdr3_aa: CASSRNGQSLNF
cdr3_nt: TGTGCCAGCAGTAGGAACGGACAGTCCCTTAACTTC

d_call: .
clone_size: .
j_call: TRBJ2-7
cdr3_length: 12
v_call: TRBV3-1/TRBV3-2
cdr3_aa: CASSSTGAGEYF
cdr3_nt: TGTGCCAGCAGCTCTACCGGTGCAGGGGAGTACTTC

d_call: TRBD1
clone_size: .
j_call: TRBJ1-2
cdr3_length: 13
v_call: TRBV19
cdr3_aa: CASIGRGNYGYTF
cdr3_nt: TGTGCCAGTATTGGCAGGGGGAACTATGGCTACACCTTC

d_call: TRBD1
clone_size: .
j_call: TRBJ2-7
cdr3_length: 12
v_call: TRBV2
cdr3_aa: CASTRQGVVQYF
cdr3_nt: TGTGCCAGCACTAGACAGGGTGTCGTGCAGTACTTC

d_call: .
clone_size: .
j_call: TRBJ2-7
cdr3_length: 15
v_call: TRBV29-1
cdr3_aa: CSVRVYGPPSYEQYF
cdr3_nt: TGCAGCGTTCGGGTATACGGCCCCCCATCGTACGAGCAGTACTTC

d_call: TRBD1
clone_size: .
j_call: TRBJ1-2
cdr3_length: 13
v_call: TRBV6-9
cdr3_aa: CASSRRGDYGYTF
cdr3_nt: TGTGCCAGCAGTCGCAGGGGGGACTATGGCTACACCTTC

d_call: .
clone_size: .
j_call: TRBJ2-5
cdr3_length: 16
v_call: TRBV28
cdr3_aa: CASSRPRGRHRETQYF
cdr3_nt: TGTGCCAGCAGTCGCCCCCGGGGGAGGCACAGGGAGACCCAGTACTTC

d_call: .
clone_size: .
j_call: TRBJ2-2
cdr3_length: 12
v_call: TRBV28
cdr3_aa: CASRMETGELFF
cdr3_nt: TGTGCCAGCAGAATGGAGACCGGGGAGCTGTTTTTT

d_call: TRBD1
clone_size: .
j_call: TRBJ2-5
cdr3_length: 15
v_call: TRBV7-7
cdr3_aa: CASSSGTGGQETQYF
cdr3_nt: TGTGCTAGCAGCTCCGGGACAGGGGGACAAGAGACCCAGTACTTC

d_call: TRBD2
clone_size: .
j_call: TRBJ2-1
cdr3_length: 17
v_call: TRBV19
cdr3_aa: CASSMGLAGGPWGEQFF
cdr3_nt: TGTGCCAGTAGTATGGGGCTAGCGGGAGGGCCTTGGGGTGAGCAGTTCTTC

d_call: .
clone_size: .
j_call: TRBJ2-1
cdr3_length: 16
v_call: TRBV28
cdr3_aa: CASSPYSAGSYNEQFF
cdr3_nt: TGTGCCAGCAGTCCCTACTCAGCGGGTTCCTACAATGAGCAGTTCTTC

d_call: .
clone_size: .
j_call: TRBJ1-6
cdr3_length: 14
v_call: TRBV6-5
cdr3_aa: CASSYSGGNSPLHF
cdr3_nt: TGTGCCAGCAGTTACTCTGGGGGCAATTCACCCCTCCACTTT

d_call: .
clone_size: .
j_call: TRBJ2-7
cdr3_length: 17
v_call: TRBV25-1
cdr3_aa: CASSEVLGGSLSYEQYF
cdr3_nt: TGTGCCAGCAGTGAAGTTTTAGGAGGGAGCCTCTCTTACGAGCAGTACTTC

d_call: TRBD1
clone_size: .
j_call: TRBJ1-5
cdr3_length: 14
v_call: TRBV5-8
cdr3_aa: CASSPRDRAQPQHF
cdr3_nt: TGTGCCAGCAGCCCCAGGGACAGGGCTCAGCCCCAGCATTTT

d_call: TRBD1
clone_size: .
j_call: TRBJ1-2
cdr3_length: 13
v_call: TRBV6-5
cdr3_aa: CASTGTGAPGYTF
cdr3_nt: TGTGCCAGCACCGGGACAGGGGCGCCGGGCTACACCTTC

d_call: .
clone_size: .
j_call: TRBJ1-1
cdr3_length: 13
v_call: TRBV5-4
cdr3_aa: CASSLVQGTEAFF
cdr3_nt: TGTGCCAGCAGCTTGGTTCAGGGCACTGAAGCTTTCTTT

d_call: TRBD1
clone_size: .
j_call: TRBJ2-7
cdr3_length: 14
v_call: TRBV5-5
cdr3_aa: CASSPRDRAYEQYF
cdr3_nt: TGTGCCAGCAGCCCCCGGGACAGGGCGTACGAGCAGTACTTC

d_call: .
clone_size: .
j_call: TRBJ1-4
cdr3_length: 14
v_call: TRBV5-1
cdr3_aa: CASSLSGSNEKLFF
cdr3_nt: TGCGCCAGCAGCTTATCAGGGTCCAACGAAAAACTGTTTTTT

d_call: TRBD1
clone_size: .
j_call: TRBJ1-3
cdr3_length: 15
v_call: TRBV30
cdr3_aa: CAWSFTGGSGNTIYF
cdr3_nt: TGTGCCTGGAGCTTTACAGGGGGCTCTGGAAACACCATATATTTT

d_call: .
clone_size: .
j_call: TRBJ2-6
cdr3_length: 13
v_call: TRBV5-6
cdr3_aa: CASSLPGANVLTF
cdr3_nt: TGTGCCAGCAGTCTCCCTGGGGCCAACGTCCTGACTTTC

d_call: TRBD1
clone_size: .
j_call: TRBJ2-7
cdr3_length: 13
v_call: TRBV20-1
cdr3_aa: CSASETGVGEQYF
cdr3_nt: TGCAGTGCTAGTGAGACAGGGGTCGGCGAGCAGTACTTC

d_call: .
clone_size: few
j_call: TRBJ1-6
cdr3_length: 12
v_call: TRBV20-1
cdr3_aa: CSASPQGKPLHF
cdr3_nt: TGCAGTGCTAGTCCACAGGGCAAACCCCTCCACTTT

d_call: .
clone_size: .
j_call: TRBJ2-6
cdr3_length: 16
v_call: TRBV11-1
cdr3_aa: CASSLRQGPGANVLTF
cdr3_nt: TGTGCCAGCAGCCTAAGGCAGGGGCCTGGGGCCAACGTCCTGACTTTC

d_call: .
clone_size: .
j_call: TRBJ1-1
cdr3_length: 15
v_call: TRBV7-9
cdr3_aa: CASSSLGGGVTEAFF
cdr3_nt: TGTGCCAGCAGCTCACTCGGTGGGGGGGTCACTGAAGCTTTCTTT

d_call: .
clone_size: .
j_call: TRBJ1-5
cdr3_length: 13
v_call: TRBV10-3
cdr3_aa: CAISEWESRPQHF
cdr3_nt: TGTGCCATCAGTGAGTGGGAGAGTCGGCCCCAGCATTTT